This T cell receptor (beta chain) was retrieved from a study of beta chain features in type 1 diabetes. Study-level findings and limits: In patients and controls equally, PCR might favor templates that are shorter. Among patients with Type 1 diabetes, TCRB CDR3s were moderately but significantly shorter in every one of the four CD4+ subsets.

The CDR3 loop spans 13 amino acids. CDR1 is SGHRS and CDR2 is YFSETQ in the germline V gene. Trimming removed 5 bases from V and 7 bases from J; junction bases left unmatched: 9. The isolated RNA, all of it, was reverse transcribed, so expressed TCRB transcripts were what got sequenced. Sequencing was performed with immunoSEQ multiplex PCR; in TCRdb, only in-frame clones are kept and a portion is missing. This sample has 300,000 to 450,000 clones; around 12% occur once, and the top ten carry 0.008% to 0.011%. Details on this clone: As yet, its antigen is unknown.

What was sequenced was naive CD4+ T cells from blood. The chain links TRBV5-1 to TRBJ2-7; 7 bases match TRBD2. The receptor comes from a woman aged 18-29 years with type 1 diabetes. CDR3 residues: CASSLTSTGEQYF. The DNA of the CDR3 is TGCGCCAGCAGTTTGACTAGCACGGGGGAGCAGTACTTC.